Sequencing of this T cell receptor (beta chain) was carried out in a study of T cell responses to AZD1222 COVID-19 vaccine. Study-level background: It was second doses at about 4 or about 12 weeks that were pooled.

The ends were cut back, 4 bases at V and 7 bases at J, with 13 bases in the middle. CDR1 and CDR2 from the germline V gene are MDHEN and SYDVKM. CDR3 length equals 13 residues. Repertoires were generated with immunoSEQ multiplex PCR, while TCRdb's copy carries only in-frame clones and drops some. The table lists 100,000 to 150,000 clones, 91% of them singletons. The chain combines TRBV28 with TRBJ1-1; no firm D call. The TCR originated in an adult in good health. Material: peripheral blood, obtained on day 0 of AZD1222 vaccination. CDR3 residues: CASSSTAPREAFF. The CDR3, as DNA: TGTGCCAGCAGTTCAACGGCCCCCCGTGAAGCTTTCTTT.